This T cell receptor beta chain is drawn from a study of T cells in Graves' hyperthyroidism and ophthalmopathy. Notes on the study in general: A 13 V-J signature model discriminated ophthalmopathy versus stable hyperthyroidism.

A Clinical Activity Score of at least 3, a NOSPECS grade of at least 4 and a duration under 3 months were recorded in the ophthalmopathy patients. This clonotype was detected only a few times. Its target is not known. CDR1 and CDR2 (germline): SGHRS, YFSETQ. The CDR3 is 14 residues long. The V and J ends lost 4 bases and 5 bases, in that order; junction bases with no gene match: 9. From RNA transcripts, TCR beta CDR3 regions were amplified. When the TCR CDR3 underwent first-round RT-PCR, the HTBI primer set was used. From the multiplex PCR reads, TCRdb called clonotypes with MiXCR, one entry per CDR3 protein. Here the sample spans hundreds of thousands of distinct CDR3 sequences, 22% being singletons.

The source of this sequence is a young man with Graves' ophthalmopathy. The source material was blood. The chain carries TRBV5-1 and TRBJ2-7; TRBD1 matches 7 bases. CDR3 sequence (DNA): TGCGCCAGCAGCCCGGGACAGAGACTGAACGAGCAGTACTTC. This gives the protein CASSPGQRLNEQYF.